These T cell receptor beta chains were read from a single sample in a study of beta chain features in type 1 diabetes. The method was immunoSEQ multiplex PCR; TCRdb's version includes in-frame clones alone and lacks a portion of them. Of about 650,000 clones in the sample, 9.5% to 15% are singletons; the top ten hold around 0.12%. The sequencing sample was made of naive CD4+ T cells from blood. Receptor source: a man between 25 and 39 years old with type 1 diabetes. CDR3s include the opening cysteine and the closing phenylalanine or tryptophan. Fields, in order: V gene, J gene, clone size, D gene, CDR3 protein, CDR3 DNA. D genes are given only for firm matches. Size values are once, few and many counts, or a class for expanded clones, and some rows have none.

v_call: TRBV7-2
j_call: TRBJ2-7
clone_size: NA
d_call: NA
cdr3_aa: CASSTAYEQYF
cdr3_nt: TGTGCCAGCAGCACTGCCTACGAGCAGTACTTC

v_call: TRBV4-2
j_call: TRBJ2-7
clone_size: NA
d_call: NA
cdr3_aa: CASSQDLTYEQYF
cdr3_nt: TGTGCCAGCAGCCAAGATCTAACCTACGAGCAGTACTTC

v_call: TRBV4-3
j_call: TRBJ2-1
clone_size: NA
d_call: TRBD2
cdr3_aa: CASSQWGLEINEQFF
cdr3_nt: TGCGCCAGCAGCCAATGGGGACTAGAGATAAATGAGCAGTTCTTC

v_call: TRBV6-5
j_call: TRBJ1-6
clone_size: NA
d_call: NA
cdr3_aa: CASTIGHSPLHF
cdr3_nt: TGTGCCAGCACCATTGGGCATTCACCCCTCCACTTT

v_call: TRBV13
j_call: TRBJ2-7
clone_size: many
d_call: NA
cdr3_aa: CASSYLAMNYEQYF
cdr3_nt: TGTGCCAGCAGTTATCTAGCGATGAACTACGAGCAGTACTTC

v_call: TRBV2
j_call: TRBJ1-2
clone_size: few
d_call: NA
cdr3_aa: CASSVDRNYGYTF
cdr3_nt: TGTGCCAGCAGCGTGGACCGGAACTATGGCTACACCTTC

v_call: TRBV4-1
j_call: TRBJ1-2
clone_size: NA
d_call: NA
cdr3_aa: CASSQSSGGYGYTF
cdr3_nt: TGCGCCAGCAGCCAAAGTTCCGGGGGCTATGGCTACACCTTC

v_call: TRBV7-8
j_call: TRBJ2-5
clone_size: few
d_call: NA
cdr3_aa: CASSLDRRQETQYF
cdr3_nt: TGTGCCAGCAGCTTAGACAGGAGGCAAGAGACCCAGTACTTC

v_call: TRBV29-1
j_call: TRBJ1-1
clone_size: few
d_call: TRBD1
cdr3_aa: CSGQGNTEAFF
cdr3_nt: TGCAGCGGACAGGGGAACACTGAAGCTTTCTTT

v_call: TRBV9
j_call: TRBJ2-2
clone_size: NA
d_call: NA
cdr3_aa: CASSNYGGGNTGELFF
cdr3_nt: TGTGCCAGCAGCAACTACGGGGGAGGGAACACCGGGGAGCTGTTTTTT

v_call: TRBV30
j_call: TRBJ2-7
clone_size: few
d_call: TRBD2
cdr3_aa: CASTLGGNDEQYF
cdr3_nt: TGTGCCTCAACACTGGGGGGGAACGACGAGCAGTACTTC

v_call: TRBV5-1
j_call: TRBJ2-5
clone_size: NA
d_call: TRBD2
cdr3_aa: CASSFAGEETQYF
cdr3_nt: TGCGCCAGCAGCTTTGCGGGGGAAGAGACCCAGTACTTC

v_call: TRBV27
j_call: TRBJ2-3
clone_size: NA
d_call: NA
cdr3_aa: CASSLPGTDTQYF
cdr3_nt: TGTGCCAGCAGTTTACCCGGCACAGATACGCAGTATTTT

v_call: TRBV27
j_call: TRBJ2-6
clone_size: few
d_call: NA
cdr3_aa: CASSSRSSGANVLTF
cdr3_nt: TGTGCCAGCAGTTCCCGGTCCTCTGGGGCCAACGTCCTGACTTTC

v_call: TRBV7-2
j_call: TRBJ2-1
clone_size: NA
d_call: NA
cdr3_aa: CASSFGARTGNEQFF
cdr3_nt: TGTGCCAGCAGCTTTGGGGCGCGAACGGGCAATGAGCAGTTCTTC

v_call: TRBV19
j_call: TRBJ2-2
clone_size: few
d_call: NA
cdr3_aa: CASTVRENTGELFF
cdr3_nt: TGTGCCAGTACGGTCAGAGAGAACACCGGGGAGCTGTTTTTT

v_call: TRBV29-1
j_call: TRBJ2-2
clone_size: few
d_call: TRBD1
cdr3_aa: CSVVDATGQGTGELFF
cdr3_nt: TGCAGCGTTGTGGACGCGACGGGACAGGGGACCGGGGAGCTGTTTTTT

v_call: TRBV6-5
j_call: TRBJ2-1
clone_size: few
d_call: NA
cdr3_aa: CASSYKQYNEQFF
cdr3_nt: TGTGCCAGCAGTTACAAACAGTACAATGAGCAGTTCTTC

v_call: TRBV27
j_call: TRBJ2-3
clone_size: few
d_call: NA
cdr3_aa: CASSLRVTGEADTQYF
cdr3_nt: TGTGCCAGCAGTTTAAGGGTAACAGGGGAGGCAGATACGCAGTATTTT

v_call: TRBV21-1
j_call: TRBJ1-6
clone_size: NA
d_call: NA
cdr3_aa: CARGAREASPLHF
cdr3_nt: TGTGCCAGAGGGGCCAGGGAGGCTTCACCCCTCCACTTT

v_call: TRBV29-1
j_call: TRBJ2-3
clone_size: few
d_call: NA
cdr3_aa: CSVESPFSTDTQYF
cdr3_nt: TGCAGCGTTGAAAGTCCCTTCAGCACAGATACGCAGTATTTT

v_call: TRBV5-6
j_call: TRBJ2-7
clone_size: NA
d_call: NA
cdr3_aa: CASSLTNYEQYF
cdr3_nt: TGTGCCAGCAGCTTAACCAACTACGAGCAGTACTTC

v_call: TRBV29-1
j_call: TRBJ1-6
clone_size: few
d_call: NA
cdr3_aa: CSVAVGQSNSPLHF
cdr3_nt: TGCAGCGTTGCTGTAGGACAGTCTAATTCACCCCTCCACTTT

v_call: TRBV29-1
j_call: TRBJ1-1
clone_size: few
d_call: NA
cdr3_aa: CSVVSLAGGRAFF
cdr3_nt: TGCAGCGTTGTATCCCTGGCAGGCGGACGGGCTTTCTTT

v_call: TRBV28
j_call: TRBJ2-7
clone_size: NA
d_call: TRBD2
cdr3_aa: CASSSPSSGGADEQYF
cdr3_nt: TGTGCCAGCAGTTCCCCCAGTTCCGGGGGGGCTGACGAGCAGTACTTC

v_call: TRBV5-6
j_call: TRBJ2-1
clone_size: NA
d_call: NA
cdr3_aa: CASSLGTVYNEQFF
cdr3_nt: TGTGCCAGCAGCTTGGGGACTGTTTACAATGAGCAGTTCTTC

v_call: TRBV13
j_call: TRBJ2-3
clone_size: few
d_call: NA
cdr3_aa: CASSPRLTGGRTDTQYF
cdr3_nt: TGTGCCAGCAGCCCTCGCTTGACTGGTGGCCGCACAGATACGCAGTATTTT

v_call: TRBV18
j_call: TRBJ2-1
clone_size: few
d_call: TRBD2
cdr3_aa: CASSRGAGDHNEQFF
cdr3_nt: TGTGCCAGCTCCCGGGGAGCGGGGGACCACAATGAGCAGTTCTTC

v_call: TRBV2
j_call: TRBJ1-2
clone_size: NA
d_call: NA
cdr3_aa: CASSEGQYYGYTF
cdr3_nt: TGTGCCAGCAGCGAAGGACAGTATTATGGCTACACCTTC

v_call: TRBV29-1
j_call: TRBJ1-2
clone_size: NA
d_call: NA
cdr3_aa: CSVDPQGGNGYTF
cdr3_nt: TGCAGCGTTGACCCACAGGGAGGGAATGGCTACACCTTC

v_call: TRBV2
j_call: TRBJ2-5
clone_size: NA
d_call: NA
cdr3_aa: CASSPRKGRETQYF
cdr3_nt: TGTGCCAGCAGCCCTCGGAAGGGGCGCGAGACCCAGTACTTC

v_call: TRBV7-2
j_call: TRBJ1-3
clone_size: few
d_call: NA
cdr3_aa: CASGQGSPGNTIYF
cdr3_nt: TGTGCCAGCGGGCAGGGGAGTCCTGGAAACACCATATATTTT

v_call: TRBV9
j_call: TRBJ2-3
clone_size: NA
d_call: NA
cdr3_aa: CASSDRPSTDTQYF
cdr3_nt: TGTGCCAGCAGCGACCGACCTAGCACAGATACGCAGTATTTT

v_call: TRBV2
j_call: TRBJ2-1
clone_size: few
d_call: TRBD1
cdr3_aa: CANRRDREYEQFF
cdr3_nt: TGTGCCAACCGCCGGGACAGGGAATATGAGCAGTTCTTC

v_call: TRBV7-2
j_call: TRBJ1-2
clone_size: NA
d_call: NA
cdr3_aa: CASSPVGGALYGYTF
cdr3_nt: TGTGCCAGCAGCCCCGTCGGGGGCGCACTTTATGGCTACACCTTC

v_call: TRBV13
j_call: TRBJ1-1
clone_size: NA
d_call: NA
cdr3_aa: CASSLWGTEDTEAFF
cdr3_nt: TGTGCCAGCAGCCTATGGGGGACGGAGGACACTGAAGCTTTCTTT

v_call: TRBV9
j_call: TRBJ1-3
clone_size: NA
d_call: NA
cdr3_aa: CASSSTRDSGNTIYF
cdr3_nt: TGTGCCAGCAGCTCCACCAGGGACTCTGGAAACACCATATATTTT

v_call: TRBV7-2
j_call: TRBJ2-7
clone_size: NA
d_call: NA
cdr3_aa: CASSPNFRDEQYF
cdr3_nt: TGTGCCAGCAGCCCCAATTTTAGGGACGAGCAGTACTTC

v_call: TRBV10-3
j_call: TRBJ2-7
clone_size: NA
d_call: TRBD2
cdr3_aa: CAISESSGLAPYEQYF
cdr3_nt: TGTGCCATCAGTGAGTCTTCCGGACTAGCACCCTACGAGCAGTACTTC

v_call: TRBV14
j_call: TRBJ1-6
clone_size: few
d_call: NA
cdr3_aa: CASSQERMAPLHF
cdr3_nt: TGTGCCAGCAGCCAAGAACGAATGGCACCCCTCCACTTT

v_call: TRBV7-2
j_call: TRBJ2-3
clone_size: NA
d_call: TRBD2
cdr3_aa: CASSPGGALTDTQYF
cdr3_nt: TGTGCCAGCAGCCCCGGGGGGGCCCTCACAGATACGCAGTATTTT

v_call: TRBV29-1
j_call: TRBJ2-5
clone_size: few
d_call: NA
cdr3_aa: CSVENWETQYF
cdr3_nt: TGCAGCGTTGAAAATTGGGAGACCCAGTACTTC